The clone carrying this T cell receptor beta chain was seen a few times. Its antigen is not identified. The CDR3 is 13 amino acids. With V trimmed by 4 bases and J by 5 bases, 4 bases remained unmatched. From germline, CDR1 is MNHEY and CDR2 SMNVEV (reference sequence). Sequencing of DNA taken from cultured CD4+ T cells relied on the Oncomine TCR Beta short-read assay. In TCRdb, the PCR reads were re-called with MiXCR into one record per CDR3 protein. The sample consists of 17,000 or so distinct CDR3 sequences, 20% to 25% of them appearing once. This sample was included in a study of vaccination and CD4 T cells after COVID-19. Treatment specified: roughly ten-day PBMC culture with coronavirus spike peptide pools or control peptides (ViraFEST assay).

The receptor was derived from a human donor with COVID-19. The rearrangement links TRBV27 to TRBJ1-1; 7 positions match TRBD1. The sequenced sample was cultured CD4+ T cells from blood. CDR3 residues: CASSSTGRTEAFF. As DNA, the CDR3 is TGTGCCAGCAGTTCGACAGGGAGGACTGAAGCTTTCTTT.